This TCR beta chain emerged from a study of cytomegalovirus exposure and HLA in healthy donors. Germline V gene sequence: CDR1 SQVTM, CDR2 ANQGSEA. The CDR3 contains 13 residues. The V segment lost 5 bases and the J segment 0 bases; nucleotides outside the gene matches: 3. Study-wide results and limits: Previous analysis showed most TCR beta V segments were productive about 90% or about 30% of the time. Analyzed later, most CMV-associated TCR beta chains appeared HLA-restricted.

About this clone itself: Its matching antigen is unknown.

13 Jbeta primers and 60 Vbeta primers were used for the PCR. Measured with immunoSEQ multiplex PCR; TCRdb has only the in-frame clones, and not every one. This table holds some 150,000 clones, almost 85% found once. The rearrangement joins TRBV29-1 to TRBJ2-5, with TRBD1 matching 7 bases. This clonotype was sampled from a woman in her thirties or forties in good health and CMV-seronegative. The specimen sequenced was PBMCs. The CDR3 sequence is CSVRRGHQETQYF. The CDR3 region has the DNA TGCAGCGTTCGAAGGGGGCACCAAGAGACCCAGTACTTC.